Shown below are 25 T cell receptor beta chains from a single sample sequenced in a study of shared clonotypes between healthy human individuals (dated by TCRdb to about 2020). The library relied on the immunoSEQ multiplex PCR assay. TCRdb re-hosts the immuneACCESS table, in-frame sequences only. Its copies lack some clones; in the studies checked, an unresolved V gene accounts for under half of them, and the cause for the rest is not known. The sample table records roughly 2,300,000 clones; about 90% of these occur just once. The leading ten clones occupy more than 0.35% of the sample. Material for sequencing was naive CD4+ T cells from PBMCs. The label giving this sample's cell subset or site can be read as: CD45RA+ positively selected. These receptors were taken from a man aged 18 to 35 in good health. Some clones in this sample may be carry-over from other donors' samples.

There are a few counts of this clone. This same CDR3 is encoded by further DNA sequences in the sample. The chain couples TRBV5-4 to TRBJ2-3, with 11 bases that match TRBD2. The CDR3 runs to 16 residues. Germline CDR1 and CDR2: SGHNT and YYREEE (reference sequence). Trimming cost V 3 bases and J 0 bases; bases outside gene matches: 3. The CDR3, as DNA: TGTGCCAGCAGCTCGGGGACTAGCGGTAGCACAGATACGCAGTATTTT. Translation gives CASSSGTSGSTDTQYF.

CDR3 sequence reads: CASSLGGTGHGTEAFF. DNA for the CDR3: TGTGCCAGCAGCTTGGGAGGAACGGGACATGGCACTGAAGCTTTCTTT. This chain links TRBV5-6 with TRBJ1-1; D might be TRBD1 (6 bases). Germline values: CDR1 SGHDT, CDR2 YYEEEE. The V end lost 0 bases, the J end lost 4 bases, and 16 bases lay between the germline ends. CDR3 length equals 16 residues.

With regard to this clone: Other DNA sequences within the sample encode an identical CDR3. The chain links TRBV2 to TRBJ2-1; D is unclear. Between the trimmed V and J ends, which lost 1 base and 4 bases, there was a span of 5 bases. Germline V CDR1 and CDR2: SNHLY, FYNNEI. The CDR3 length is 13 residues. CDR3 protein: CASSEELYNEQFF. Written as DNA, the CDR3 is TGTGCCAGCAGTGAAGAGCTGTACAATGAGCAGTTCTTC.

CDR3 in amino acids: CARLDRGHGQPQHF. The CDR3 coding sequence is TGTGCCAGATTGGACAGGGGGCATGGTCAGCCCCAGCATTTT. V gene TRBV6-4 combines with J gene TRBJ1-5; 11 positions agree with TRBD1. With V trimmed by 9 bases and J by 6 bases, 7 bases remained unmatched. The CDR3 has 14 amino acids. From germline, CDR1 is MRHNA and CDR2 SNTAGT.

Worth noting for this clone: This same CDR3 is encoded by further DNA sequences in the sample. The gene calls are TRBV28 and TRBJ1-3; no reliable D call. This CDR3 region has 13 residues. CDR1 is MDHEN and CDR2 is SYDVKM in the germline V gene. Trimming stripped 3 bases from V and 2 bases from J, with 5 bases between. Written as DNA, the CDR3 is TGTGCCAGCAGTTTGGCAGCTGGAAACACCATATATTTT. Its translation: CASSLAAGNTIYF.

A note on this clone: The identical CDR3 is also encoded by other nucleotide sequences in the sample. As DNA, the CDR3 is TGCGCCAGCAGCTTGATTCCGGCGAACACCGGGGAGCTGTTTTTT. Amino acid sequence: CASSLIPANTGELFF. The rearrangement joins TRBV5-1 to TRBJ2-2; D is ambiguous. Between the trimmed V and J ends, which lost 1 base and 0 bases, there was a span of 7 bases. The V gene's germline CDR1 is SGHRS and CDR2 YFSETQ. There are 15 residues in the CDR3.

The gene calls are TRBV19 and TRBJ2-1, with no clear D. Germline lookup yields CDR1 LNHDA and CDR2 SQIVND (reference sequence). The CDR3 covers 17 residues. The V end was cut by 4 bases, the J end by 6 bases, with 22 bases between. CDR3 sequence (DNA): TGTGCCAGTAGTACACAAAGGACCGCCCTCTGGGGCAATGAGCAGTTCTTC. Translated: CASSTQRTALWGNEQFF.

The chain recombines TRBV6-6 with TRBJ1-1; the match to TRBD1 covers 8 bases. Germline trimming cut 6 bases from V and 1 base from J; bases unmatched to any gene: 7. The CDR3 extends over 15 amino acids. Germline CDR1 and CDR2: MNHNY and SVGAGI (reference sequence). This CDR3 reads CASSSSDRGNTEAFF. The CDR3 nucleotides read TGTGCCAGCAGCTCTAGTGACAGGGGGAACACTGAAGCTTTCTTT.

This chain uses TRBV5-4 with TRBJ2-1; 11 bases fit TRBD2. CDR3 length: 14 amino acids. Per germline, CDR1 SGHNT and CDR2 YYREEE (reference sequence). The ends lost 5 bases at V and 9 bases at J; junction bases unmatched: 7. The CDR3 coding sequence is TGTGCCAGCAGTTTACTAGCGGGAGTCGGTGAGCAGTTCTTC. Amino acids: CASSLLAGVGEQFF.

V is TRBV27 and J is TRBJ1-1; D remains ambiguous. Germline values: CDR1 MNHEY, CDR2 SMNVEV (reference sequence). The V end lost 4 bases, the J end lost 0 bases, and 18 bases lay between the germline ends. This CDR3 is 17 amino acids long. The CDR3 protein is CASSSYLRALMNTEAFF. The CDR3 DNA reads as TGTGCCAGCAGTTCCTACCTCCGGGCTTTGATGAACACTGAAGCTTTCTTT.

The genes are TRBV5-1 and TRBJ1-4; D perhaps matches TRBD1 (6 bases). The CDR3 sequence is 14 residues long. V gave up 3 bases and J gave up 8 bases, with 14 bases separating them. CDR1 is SGHRS and CDR2 is YFSETQ in the germline V gene. The CDR3 nucleotides are TGCGCCAGCAGCTACAGGGAGTTGGGGGAAAAACTGTTTTTT. Its translation: CASSYRELGEKLFF.

V is TRBV19 and J is TRBJ2-2; tentatively, D is TRBD1 or TRBD2 (5 bases each). This CDR3 comprises 16 residues. Germline V gene sequence: CDR1 LNHDA, CDR2 SQIVND (reference sequence). V lost 4 bases and J lost 1, with 13 bases in between. Here the CDR3 DNA reads TGTGCCAGTAGTACCGCCGGGACCCTGAACACCGGGGAGCTGTTTTTT. It specifies CASSTAGTLNTGELFF.

CDR3 sequence: CASTLRQGTDTQYF. CDR3 bases: TGTGCCAGCACCCTGAGACAGGGGACAGATACGCAGTATTTT. The chain is built from TRBV11-2 and TRBJ2-3; 8 nucleotides line up with TRBD1. CDR1 SGHAT and CDR2 FQNNGV come from the germline V gene. The trim removed 7 bases at V and 3 bases at J, leaving 6 bases unmatched. This CDR3 spans 14 amino acids.

The V and J genes are TRBV7-9 and TRBJ2-6, with D unclear. V was shortened by 5 bases and J by 2 bases, with 4 bases between the two germline ends. Germline V gene lookup returns CDR1 SEHNR and CDR2 FQNEAQ (reference sequence). The CDR3 has 13 amino acids. CDR3 nucleotides: TGTGCCAGCAGCCGGACTGGGGCCAACGTCCTGACTTTC. Protein sequence: CASSRTGANVLTF.

The chain employs TRBV5-1 and TRBJ1-5; D may be TRBD1 (5 bases). V shed 4 bases and J shed 0 bases, with 11 bases lying between them. Germline V gives CDR1 SGHRS, CDR2 YFSETQ. This CDR3 spans 15 amino acids. The CDR3 loop reads CASSQAGYSNQPQHF. The CDR3 DNA follows: TGCGCCAGCAGCCAGGCAGGGTATAGCAATCAGCCCCAGCATTTT.

The chain uses TRBV15 and TRBJ1-2; 7 positions agree with TRBD1. Looked up from germline, CDR1 is LNHNV and CDR2 is YYDKDF (reference sequence). The trim removed 0 bases at V and 8 bases at J, leaving 9 bases unmatched. CDR3 length: 15 residues. For the CDR3, the DNA is TGTGCCACCAGCAGAGAGGAAACAGGGGCGCGGGGCTACACCTTC. Amino acids: CATSREETGARGYTF.

V is TRBV5-1 and J is TRBJ2-2, with D unresolved. The V and J ends lost 2 bases and 1 base respectively, with 3 bases between them. Germline lookup yields CDR1 SGHRS and CDR2 YFSETQ. The CDR3 totals 13 residues. The CDR3 loop is CASSFQNTGELFF. The CDR3 nucleotides are TGCGCCAGCAGCTTCCAGAACACCGGGGAGCTGTTTTTT.

The chain employs TRBV19 and TRBJ2-1, with 9 nucleotides matching TRBD2. Germline values: CDR1 LNHDA, CDR2 SQIVND (reference sequence). V lost 1 base, J lost 9 bases, and 10 bases stayed unmatched. The CDR3 extends over 16 amino acids. The CDR3 region is CASSIGRLIAGVEQFF. CDR3 DNA: TGTGCCAGTAGTATAGGCCGCCTTATAGCGGGAGTTGAGCAGTTCTTC. The full variable domain, rest sourced from reference TRBV19 and TRBJ2-1, is DGGITQSPKYLFRKEGQNVTLSCEQNLNHDAMYWYRQDPGQGLRLIYYSQIVNDFQKGDIAEGYSVSREKKESFPLTVTSAQKNPTAFYLCASSIGRLIAGVEQFFGPGTRLTVL.

The V and J genes are TRBV7-2 and TRBJ2-3; D is unclear. Trimming pared 5 bases from V and 0 bases from J, leaving 6 bases between. The CDR3 is 13 residues long. The germline V gene has CDR1 SGHTA and CDR2 FQGNSA. The CDR3, as DNA: TGTGCCAGCAGCGTATCTAGCACAGATACGCAGTATTTT. Translation gives CASSVSSTDTQYF.

This CDR3 reads CASSEGQRLGYTF. The CDR3 DNA reads as TGTGCCAGCAGTGAAGGACAGAGGTTGGGCTACACCTTC. J is TRBJ1-2 and V is TRBV6-1, with D maybe TRBD1 (5 bases). The CDR3 totals 13 residues. Germline V gene data show CDR1 as MNHNS and CDR2 as SASEGT. V was shortened by 1 base and J by 8 bases, with 11 bases between the two germline ends.

The CDR3 DNA reads TGTGCCAGCAGTTTTGGACGACCAGATACGCAGTATTTT. It translates to CASSFGRPDTQYF. The chain combines TRBV7-8 with TRBJ2-3, with D hard to call. The CDR3 is 13 residues long. The germline gives CDR1 SGHVS, CDR2 FQNEAQ. Trimming shortened V by 6 bases and J by 4 bases, and 11 bases separated the two germline ends.

This sequence joins TRBV5-6 and TRBJ2-3, with 9 nucleotides matching TRBD2. Germline V gives CDR1 SGHDT, CDR2 YYEEEE. This CDR3 is built from 17 residues. V dropped 3 bases and J dropped 2; count of bases not matched to a gene: 10. CDR3 sequence reads: CASSWDLAGVTTDTQYF. Here the CDR3 DNA reads TGTGCCAGCAGCTGGGATTTAGCGGGAGTGACCACAGATACGCAGTATTTT.

The V and J genes are TRBV7-3 and TRBJ2-2; D is ambiguous. The germline V gene has CDR1 SGHTA and CDR2 FQGTGA. The CDR3 is 15 residues long. V was clipped by 8 bases and J by 0 bases, with 13 bases between them. Here the CDR3 DNA reads TGTGCCAGCGGTCCGGGCAGGACGAACACCGGGGAGCTGTTTTTT. Residues: CASGPGRTNTGELFF.

The chain carries TRBV14 and TRBJ2-3, with a possible D match to TRBD2 (5 bases). The CDR3 contains 14 residues. V was trimmed by 0 bases and J by 9 bases, leaving 13 bases between them. Germline CDR1 is SGHDN and CDR2 is FVKESK. Here the CDR3 DNA reads TGTGCCAGCAGCCAAGATGCCCGGGGAGTGACGCAGTATTTT. It encodes CASSQDARGVTQYF. Together with reference TRBV14 and TRBJ2-3, the CDR3 gives the full variable domain: EAGVTQFPSHSVIEKGQTVTLRCDPISGHDNLYWYRRVMGKEIKFLLHFVKESKQDESGMPNNRFLAERTGGTYSTLKVQPAELEDSGVYFCASSQDARGVTQYFGPGTRLTVL.

The chain couples TRBV9 to TRBJ1-2, with a weak D call TRBD1 (6 bases). Trimming removed 6 bases from V and 3 bases from J, with 9 bases in between. Germline V gene lookup returns CDR1 SGDLS and CDR2 YYNGEE. There are 12 residues in the CDR3. CDR3 nucleotide sequence: TGTGCCAGCAACAGGGTGGACTATGGCTACACCTTC. Protein product: CASNRVDYGYTF.